These 28 T cell receptor beta chains were sequenced from one sample in a study of shared clonotypes between healthy human individuals. Assay: immunoSEQ multiplex PCR; the TCRdb copy retains only in-frame clones and omits some. This table has about half a million clones, around 73% appearing once. Sequences were obtained from PBMCs. The receptors derive from a woman in her 40s in good health. Some clones in this sample may be carry-over from other donors' samples.

The rearrangement links TRBV5-1 to TRBJ2-7; D may match TRBD1 or TRBD2 (5 bases each). This CDR3 is built from 16 residues. The germline V and J ends were trimmed by 4 bases and 1 base, with 18 bases remaining between them. CDR1 and CDR2 (germline): SGHRS, YFSETQ. As DNA, the CDR3 is TGCGCCAGCAGCGATCAACCGGGACGGCGATCCTACGAGCAGTACTTC. This translates into CASSDQPGRRSYEQYF.

The chain couples TRBV6-1 to TRBJ2-5; D is uncertain. In germline, CDR1 is MNHNS, CDR2 SASEGT. The CDR3 consists of 12 residues. Deletions cut 4 bases from V and 14 bases from J, with 17 bases between. CDR3 nucleotides: TGTGCCAGCAGTGGAACAACTTGGACGGATTACTTC. Translated: CASSGTTWTDYF.

This chain connects TRBV11-2 to TRBJ2-7; D tentatively reads TRBD1 or TRBD2 (5 bases each). With 1 base removed from V and 6 bases from J, the gap between germline ends came to 13 bases. CDR1 is SGHAT, CDR2 FQNNGV, per germline. This CDR3 has 14 residues. The CDR3 DNA sequence: TGTGCCAGCAGCTTAGGCGTTCAGGGACGCGAGCAGTACTTC. This sequence encodes CASSLGVQGREQYF.

The chain joins TRBV30 to TRBJ1-1, with unresolved D. CDR1 and CDR2 (germline): GTSNPN, SVGIG (reference sequence). The CDR3 totals 13 residues. V was pared by 0 bases and J by 4 bases, with 9 bases between. As DNA, the CDR3 is TGTGCCTGGAGTGTTGGACGTTTCACTGAAGCTTTCTTT. Amino acid sequence: CAWSVGRFTEAFF.

The chain carries TRBV6-5 and TRBJ1-6; D not resolved. Between the trimmed V and J ends, which lost 6 bases and 6 bases, there was a span of 12 bases. The CDR3 covers 14 residues. Germline loops: CDR1 MNHEY, CDR2 SVGAGI. The CDR3 sequence: CASRSRTLNSPLHF. The CDR3 coding sequence is TGTGCCAGCAGGTCACGGACCCTTAATTCACCCCTCCACTTT.

V gene TRBV7-3 combines with J gene TRBJ2-1; 7 bases map to TRBD2. Looked up from germline, CDR1 is SGHTA and CDR2 is FQGTGA. The length of the CDR3 is 15 residues. The J segment lost 8 bases and the V segment lost 2 bases, leaving 9 bases of the junction unmatched. The CDR3, as DNA: TGTGCCAGCAGCTTAGCGGGAGTCCTAGGGTATGAGCAGTTCTTC. It specifies CASSLAGVLGYEQFF.

This chain connects TRBV9 to TRBJ2-2; TRBD2 matches 15 bases. CDR3 length equals 18 residues. From germline, CDR1 is SGDLS and CDR2 YYNGEE. Trimming cost V 3 bases and J 3 bases; bases outside gene matches: 6. The CDR3 sequence: CASSGPGLAGGHTGELFF. CDR3 nucleotide sequence: TGTGCCAGCAGCGGTCCGGGACTAGCGGGAGGCCACACCGGGGAGCTGTTTTTT.

V gene TRBV29-1 combines with J gene TRBJ2-7; maybe TRBD1 (5 bases). V lost 4 bases to trimming and J lost 2 bases, with 9 bases between them. CDR3 length equals 12 residues. The germline V gene encodes CDR1 SQVTM and CDR2 ANQGSEA. CDR3 bases: TGCAGCGTTGTCGGACAAACCTACGAGCAGTACTTC. Its translation is CSVVGQTYEQYF.

The chain is built from TRBV10-3 and TRBJ2-5; 7 bases match TRBD2. With V trimmed by 11 bases and J by 4 bases, 4 bases remained unmatched. Germline loops: CDR1 ENHRY, CDR2 SYGVKD. This CDR3 has 11 residues. The CDR3 nucleotides read TGTGCCGGCGGGAGAGGAGAGACCCAGTACTTC. This codes for CAGGRGETQYF.

The chain links TRBV9 to TRBJ2-7; D is possibly TRBD2 (5 bases). CDR1 and CDR2 (germline): SGDLS, YYNGEE. V was cut by 2 bases and J by 3 bases, with 12 bases left in between. The length of the CDR3 is 14 residues. The CDR3 nucleotides are TGTGCCAGCAGCGTCGGCGACTACCTCTACGAGCAGTACTTC. This encodes CASSVGDYLYEQYF.

The CDR3 DNA is TGCGCCAGCAGCTTGGCCCCGGCGGGTGACAATGAGCAGTTCTTC. Protein sequence: CASSLAPAGDNEQFF. The J gene is TRBJ2-1, the V gene TRBV5-1; possible D gene TRBD2, 5 bases. The germline V and J ends were trimmed by 0 bases and 5 bases, with 12 bases remaining between them. This CDR3 has 15 amino acids. Germline V gene sequence: CDR1 SGHRS, CDR2 YFSETQ.

The V call is TRBV5-1, the J call TRBJ2-1, with D unresolved. The CDR3 has 14 residues. V was shortened by 1 base and J by 7 bases, with 12 bases between the two germline ends. Germline V CDR1 and CDR2: SGHRS, YFSETQ. The CDR3 reads CASSLRASWNEQFF. CDR3 coding DNA: TGCGCCAGCAGCTTGAGAGCTAGTTGGAATGAGCAGTTCTTC. The variable domain in full, with the rest retrieved from reference TRBV5-1 and TRBJ2-1, is KAGVTQTPRYLIKTRGQQVTLSCSPISGHRSVSWYQQTPGQGLQFLFEYFSETQRNKGNFPGRFSGRQFSNSRSEMNVSTLELGDSALYLCASSLRASWNEQFFGPGTRLTVL.

The gene calls are TRBV10-2 and TRBJ2-1; 10 nucleotides line up with TRBD2. The trim removed 7 bases at V and 7 bases at J, leaving 10 bases unmatched. Germline values: CDR1 WSHSY, CDR2 SAAADI. There are 15 residues in the CDR3. In DNA form, the CDR3 reads TGCGCCAGCACCGCGCTAGCGGGAGTGGGGAATGAGCAGTTCTTC. This gives the protein CASTALAGVGNEQFF.

This rearrangement joins TRBV6-4 to TRBJ2-1; 11 bases fit TRBD2. Germline CDR1 and CDR2: MRHNA and SNTAGT. V shed 3 bases and J 2 bases; nucleotides not matched to a gene: 0. This CDR3 is 15 amino acids long. The CDR3 here is CASSELAGAYNEQFF. DNA of the CDR3: TGTGCCAGCAGTGAACTAGCGGGAGCCTACAATGAGCAGTTCTTC.

Only one count was recorded for this clone. A read error is the likely source, as a far larger clone sits one nucleotide away. The CDR3: CSVVLTRCGIEAFF. The CDR3 region has the DNA TGCAGCGTTGTCCTAACCCGGTGTGGGATTGAAGCTTTCTTT. The gene calls are TRBV29-1 and TRBJ1-1; D ambiguous. V lost 4 bases to trimming and J lost 7 bases, with 19 bases between them. CDR3 length: 14 residues. From germline, CDR1 is SQVTM and CDR2 ANQGSEA. The entire variable domain, with the rest obtained from reference TRBV29-1 and TRBJ1-1, is as follows: SAVISQKPSRDICQRGTSLTIQCQVDSQVTMMFWYRQQPGQSLTLIATANQGSEATYESGFVIDKFPISRPNLTFSTLTVSNMSPEDSSIYLCSVVLTRCGIEAFFGQGTRLTVV.

This clone occurred once. The chain employs TRBV5-6 and TRBJ2-5, with D uncertain. V shed 0 bases and J shed 11 bases, with 11 bases lying between them. CDR1 and CDR2 from the germline V gene are SGHDT and YYEEEE. This CDR3 region has 12 residues. The CDR3 region has the DNA TGTGCCAGCAGCTTGGATCAGCAGGCACAGTACTTC. This sequence encodes CASSLDQQAQYF. Filled out from reference TRBV5-6 and TRBJ2-5, the complete variable domain reads DAGVTQSPTHLIKTRGQQVTLRCSPKSGHDTVSWYQQALGQGPQFIFQYYEEEERQRGNFPDRFSGHQFPNYSSELNVNALLLGDSALYLCASSLDQQAQYFGPGTRLLVL.

The chain employs TRBV18 and TRBJ2-3; D may be TRBD1 or TRBD2 (5 bases each). Per the germline V gene, CDR1 is KGHSH and CDR2 is LQKENI. V was trimmed by 11 bases and J by 1 base, leaving 16 bases between them. This CDR3 has 14 residues. The CDR3 reads CAQRGEGGTDTQYF. DNA of the CDR3: TGTGCCCAACGGGGAGAAGGGGGCACAGATACGCAGTATTTT.

This chain links TRBV27 with TRBJ2-1, with 8 nucleotides matching TRBD2. Trimming took 0 bases from V and 10 from J; bases not matched to a gene: 11. Germline CDR1 and CDR2: MNHEY and SMNVEV (reference sequence). The CDR3 is 16 residues long. CDR3: CASSLSAGLVGKEQFF. In DNA, the CDR3 is TGTGCCAGCAGTTTATCGGCGGGACTAGTGGGGAAGGAGCAGTTCTTC.

The chain combines TRBV7-9 with TRBJ2-3; D is unclear. The length of the CDR3 is 15 residues. V dropped 1 base and J dropped 1 base, with 9 bases sitting between them. CDR1 and CDR2 (germline): SEHNR, FQNEAQ (reference sequence). This CDR3 reads CASSLGPMGTDTQYF. The CDR3 coding sequence is TGTGCCAGCAGCTTAGGTCCTATGGGCACAGATACGCAGTATTTT.

This clone occurred once. The chain links TRBV27 to TRBJ1-5, with D maybe TRBD1 (5 bases). The CDR3 runs 15 residues. The V end lost 3 bases, the J end lost 0 bases, and 9 bases lay between the germline ends. Looked up from germline, CDR1 is MNHEY and CDR2 is SMNVEV (reference sequence). Written as DNA, the CDR3 is TGTGCCAGCAGTTTGGGGCCATATAGCAATCAGCCCCAGCATTTT. It codes for CASSLGPYSNQPQHF.

The rearrangement uses TRBV6-6 and TRBJ1-2; D perhaps matches TRBD1 (5 bases). The CDR3 covers 13 residues. V was pared by 4 bases and J by 10 bases, with 16 bases between. In germline, CDR1 is MNHNY, CDR2 SVGAGI (reference sequence). This CDR3 reads CASSSSDLGVYTF. CDR3 nucleotide sequence: TGTGCCAGCAGTTCTTCTGATCTGGGGGTCTACACCTTC.

This clone showed up just a few times. The DNA of the CDR3 is TGTGCCAGCAGTGAAAGGAGGTGGGAGAAGAGCACAGATACGCAGTATTTT. This encodes CASSERRWEKSTDTQYF. The chain combines TRBV6-1 with TRBJ2-3; D may be TRBD2 (5 bases). This CDR3 comprises 17 residues. The germline CDR1 and CDR2 sequences are MNHNS and SASEGT. V was pared by 2 bases and J by 0 bases, with 15 bases between.

This clone has a handful of counts. The gene calls are TRBV9 and TRBJ2-5, with D hard to call. The V gene lost 0 bases and the J gene lost 2 bases, with 5 bases spanning the gap. CDR1 and CDR2 (germline): SGDLS, YYNGEE. The CDR3 has 13 amino acids. DNA of the CDR3: TGTGCCAGCAGCGTAGGGGAACAAGAGACCCAGTACTTC. It translates to CASSVGEQETQYF.

This CDR3 reads CASSGGTRGLYEQYF. For the CDR3, the DNA is TGTGCCAGCAGTGGCGGGACAAGGGGCCTCTACGAGCAGTACTTC. The rearrangement uses TRBV27 and TRBJ2-7; the D call may be TRBD1 or TRBD2 (6 bases each). The CDR3 runs to 15 residues. Trimming cost V 5 bases and J 3 bases, with 17 bases left between them. The germline V gene has CDR1 MNHEY and CDR2 SMNVEV (reference sequence).

This chain links TRBV28 with TRBJ1-2; D is perhaps TRBD1 (5 bases). Germline V gene sequence: CDR1 MDHEN, CDR2 SYDVKM. V was trimmed by 7 bases and J by 4 bases, leaving 13 bases between them. This CDR3 is built from 13 residues. For the CDR3, the DNA is TGTGCCAGCAAGGGGCCGGGGGGCTATGGCTACACCTTC. It specifies CASKGPGGYGYTF.

This chain uses TRBV28 with TRBJ2-7; TRBD1 aligns across 7 bases. The V gene's germline CDR1 is MDHEN and CDR2 SYDVKM. The V segment lost 3 bases and the J segment 2 bases; nucleotides outside the gene matches: 7. The CDR3 length is 15 residues. The CDR3 region is CASSLAPGGTYEQYF. CDR3 bases: TGTGCCAGCAGTTTGGCCCCAGGGGGAACCTACGAGCAGTACTTC. The entire variable domain, with the rest obtained from reference TRBV28 and TRBJ2-7, is as follows: DVKVTQSSRYLVKRTGEKVFLECVQDMDHENMFWYRQDPGLGLRLIYFSYDVKMKEKGDIPEGYSVSREKKERFSLILESASTNQTSMYLCASSLAPGGTYEQYFGPGTRLTVT.

There are a few counts of this clone. J is TRBJ2-7 and V is TRBV2, with D tentatively TRBD1 (6 bases). The CDR3 length is 16 residues. Trimming removed 6 bases at V and 0 bases at J, with 18 bases between. The germline V gene encodes CDR1 SNHLY and CDR2 FYNNEI. The CDR3: CASSLGAIPSSYEQYF. The CDR3 DNA reads as TGTGCCAGCAGCTTGGGGGCTATCCCGAGCTCCTACGAGCAGTACTTC.

The V call is TRBV27, the J call TRBJ2-7; no firm D call. The CDR3 totals 15 residues. The V and J ends lost 5 bases and 6 bases respectively, with 20 bases between them. In germline, CDR1 is MNHEY, CDR2 SMNVEV (reference sequence). The CDR3 coding sequence is TGTGCCAGCAGTCCATTTCTCAACGTCAGGAGCGAGCAGTACTTC. Amino acids: CASSPFLNVRSEQYF.